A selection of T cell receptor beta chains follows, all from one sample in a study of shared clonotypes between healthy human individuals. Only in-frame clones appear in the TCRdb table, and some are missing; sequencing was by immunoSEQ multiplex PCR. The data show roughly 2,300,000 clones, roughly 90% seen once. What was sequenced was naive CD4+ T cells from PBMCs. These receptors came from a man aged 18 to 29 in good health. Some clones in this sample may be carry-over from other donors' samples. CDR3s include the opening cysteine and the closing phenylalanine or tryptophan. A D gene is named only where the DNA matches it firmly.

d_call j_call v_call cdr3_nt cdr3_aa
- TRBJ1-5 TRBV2 TGTGCCAGCAGCGTCACTTCGGGAAATCAGCCCCAGCATTTT CASSVTSGNQPQHF
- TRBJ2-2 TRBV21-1 TGTGCCAGCAGCCTAGACAGGGAACCGGACACCGGGGAGCTGTTTTTT CASSLDREPDTGELFF
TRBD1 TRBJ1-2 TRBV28 TGTGCCAGCAGGGGCCAAGACAGGGCGAACTATGGCTACACCTTC CASRGQDRANYGYTF
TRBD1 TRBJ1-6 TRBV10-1 TGCGCCAACCCCTCCGGGACAGGGGATTCACCCCTCCACTTT CANPSGTGDSPLHF
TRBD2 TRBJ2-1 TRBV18 TGTGCCAGCTCACAGTATACTAGCGGAAACTACAATGAGCAGTTCTTC CASSQYTSGNYNEQFF
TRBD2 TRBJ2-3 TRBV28 TGTGCCAGCAGTTCTTATGTCTCGGCGGACCCCGGGACTAGCGGCACAGATACGCAGTATTTT CASSSYVSADPGTSGTDTQYF
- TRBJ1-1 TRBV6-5 TGTGCCAGCAGCAGGACGGCGCGTGAAGCTTTCTTT CASSRTAREAFF
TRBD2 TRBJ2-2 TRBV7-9 TGTGCCAGCAGCCCCAGACCTAGCGGGAAGTACACCGGGGAGCTGTTTTTT CASSPRPSGKYTGELFF
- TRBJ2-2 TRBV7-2 TGTGCCAGCAGCCCGCCCTGGGGCGTCGGGGAGCTGTTTTTT CASSPPWGVGELFF
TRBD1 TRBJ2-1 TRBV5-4 TGTGCCAGCAGCCCGGGACAGGGGGCGGCCTACAATGAGCAGTTCTTC CASSPGQGAAYNEQFF
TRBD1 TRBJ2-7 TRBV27 TGTGCCAGCTCTCCGGACAGGGCCTACGAGCAGTACTTC CASSPDRAYEQYF